One and the same sample provided the 22 T cell receptor beta chains below, sequenced in a study of blood T cell repertoires in COVID-19. Sequenced by immunoSEQ multiplex PCR; TCRdb stores in-frame clones only, minus some. This table has roughly 190,000 clones, approximately 90% appearing once. Sequencing input: peripheral blood. Receptors were obtained from a man aged 40-49 years with active or convalescent COVID-19.

The V and J genes are TRBV28 and TRBJ1-3; possible D gene TRBD1, 5 bases. The CDR3 length is 15 residues. Between the trimmed V and J ends, which lost 6 bases and 0 bases, there was a span of 12 bases. CDR1 is MDHEN and CDR2 is SYDVKM in the germline V gene. The CDR3 region has the DNA TGTGCCAGCAGGGAACAGGACCTCTCTGGAAACACCATATATTTT. Protein: CASREQDLSGNTIYF.

Turning to this clone: The germline gene is not matched at one end of the junction; a read error may be the cause. The chain uses TRBV19 and TRBJ1-5; 10 bases agree with TRBD1. The CDR3 spans 17 residues. Germline V CDR1 and CDR2: LNHDA, SQIVND (reference sequence). The CDR3, as DNA: TGTGCCAGTAGTGCACCCGGGACAGGGGTGAGCAGTCAGCCCCAGCATTTT. Amino acid sequence: CASSAPGTGVSSQPQHF.

This clone came up once. The chain combines TRBV6-1 with TRBJ2-3; D is undetermined. V was trimmed by 2 bases and J by 1 base, leaving 7 bases between them. CDR3 length equals 14 residues. Germline lookup yields CDR1 MNHNS and CDR2 SASEGT. The CDR3 protein is CASSELAGTDTQYF. The CDR3 DNA is TGTGCCAGCAGTGAATTGGCGGGCACAGATACGCAGTATTTT.

The V gene is TRBV11-3, the J gene TRBJ2-1; D may be TRBD2 (6 bases). This CDR3 is 14 amino acids long. CDR1 is SGHNT, CDR2 YENEEA, per germline. V lost 5 bases and J lost 0, with 8 bases in between. The chain's CDR3 is CASSALASYNEQFF. CDR3 bases: TGTGCCAGCAGCGCACTAGCCTCCTACAATGAGCAGTTCTTC.

V and J are TRBV19 and TRBJ1-4; possibly TRBD1 for D (5 bases). CDR3 length: 18 amino acids. V was cut by 7 bases and J by 0 bases, with 21 bases left in between. Germline CDR1 reads LNHDA; CDR2 reads SQIVND (reference sequence). CDR3 protein: CASTTGGEGRSTNEKLFF. Here the CDR3 DNA reads TGTGCCAGTACCACAGGTGGCGAAGGACGGTCAACTAATGAAAAACTGTTTTTT.

CDR3 in DNA: TGCAGCGTTGGGAGGCGGACTAAATACAATGAGCAGTTCTTC. Translation: CSVGRRTKYNEQFF. The chain links TRBV29-1 to TRBJ2-1, with D perhaps TRBD2 (6 bases). V lost 4 bases and J lost 4, with 14 bases in between. Germline V gene sequence: CDR1 SQVTM, CDR2 ANQGSEA. This CDR3 has 14 amino acids.

The chain is built from TRBV5-4 and TRBJ1-1; TRBD1 matches at 7 bases. Germline CDR1 and CDR2: SGHNT and YYREEE (reference sequence). V was pared by 2 bases and J by 1 base, with 2 bases of the junction left unmatched. The CDR3 totals 14 residues. CDR3: CASSLGTANTEAFF. The CDR3 DNA is TGTGCCAGCAGCTTAGGGACAGCGAACACTGAAGCTTTCTTT.

J is TRBJ2-2 and V is TRBV7-2, with TRBD1 matching over 9 bases. Unmatched junction bases numbered 6, after V lost 3 bases and J lost 7 bases. Germline V lookup: CDR1 SGHTA, CDR2 FQGNSA. CDR3 length equals 15 residues. The CDR3 DNA follows: TGTGCCAGCAGCTTCTTGACAGGGGGAAGCGGGGAGCTGTTTTTT. It yields the protein CASSFLTGGSGELFF. Supplemented by reference TRBV7-2 and TRBJ2-2, the full variable domain reads GAGVSQSPSNKVTEKGKDVELRCDPISGHTALYWYRQSLGQGLEFLIYFQGNSAPDKSGLPSDRFSAERTGGSVSTLTIQRTQQEDSAVYLCASSFLTGGSGELFFGEGSRLTVL.

V and J are TRBV29-1 and TRBJ1-1, with TRBD1 matching over 8 bases. The CDR3 extends over 14 amino acids. After removal of 7 bases from V and 1 base from J, the junction contained 8 bases not matched to a gene. In germline, CDR1 is SQVTM, CDR2 ANQGSEA. The CDR3, as DNA: TGCAGCGCTACGGGGGGACAGGCGAACACTGAAGCTTTCTTT. Its protein product is CSATGGQANTEAFF.

The V and J genes are TRBV6-4 and TRBJ2-3, with a tentative D call TRBD2 (6 bases). V was pared by 4 bases and J by 5 bases, with 10 bases between. The CDR3 totals 13 residues. Germline V gives CDR1 MRHNA, CDR2 SNTAGT. The CDR3 nucleotides read TGTGCCAGCAGTGGGGAGGATGGAGATACGCAGTATTTT. It encodes CASSGEDGDTQYF.

This chain uses TRBV9 with TRBJ2-1; 11 nucleotides line up with TRBD2. The CDR3 sequence is 15 residues long. Losses at the gene ends were 3 bases for V and 4 bases for J; bases not matched to a gene: 3. CDR1 is SGDLS and CDR2 is YYNGEE in the germline V gene. CDR3 sequence (DNA): TGTGCCAGCAGCGACGGGACTAGCGGTTACAATGAGCAGTTCTTC. Translation: CASSDGTSGYNEQFF.

The table lists this clone with a count of one. This chain links TRBV7-2 with TRBJ2-3, with TRBD2 matching over 7 bases. Per the germline V gene, CDR1 is SGHTA and CDR2 is FQGNSA. CDR3 length: 13 residues. Trimming cost V 3 bases and J 4 bases; bases outside gene matches: 1. The CDR3 region is CASSLTSSDTQYF. CDR3 DNA sequence: TGTGCCAGCAGCTTGACTAGCTCAGATACGCAGTATTTT.

V and J are TRBV11-1 and TRBJ2-3, with TRBD1 as a possible D gene (5 bases). The CDR3 has 14 residues. Germline V gene lookup returns CDR1 SGHAT and CDR2 FQDESV (reference sequence). V gave up 5 bases and J gave up 0 bases, with 9 bases separating them. CDR3 protein: CASSLGASTDTQYF. The CDR3 coding sequence is TGTGCCAGCAGCCTAGGGGCTAGCACAGATACGCAGTATTTT.

This chain uses TRBV24-1 with TRBJ2-1; TRBD2 agrees at 12 bases. The CDR3 sequence is 17 residues long. CDR1 and CDR2 (germline): KGHDR, SFDVKD. The J segment lost 4 bases and the V segment lost 3 bases, leaving 6 bases of the junction unmatched. The CDR3 here is CATSDPRLAGAYNEQFF. Written as DNA, the CDR3 is TGTGCCACCAGTGATCCTCGACTAGCGGGGGCATACAATGAGCAGTTCTTC.

This clone was seen once. The genes are TRBV5-5 and TRBJ2-7; the D gene is possibly TRBD1 (6 bases). Trimming left V 4 bases short and J 0 bases short, with 14 bases between. Per germline, CDR1 SGHKS and CDR2 YYEKEE (reference sequence). CDR3 size: 15 residues. CDR3: CASSPPGQFSYEQYF. In DNA form, the CDR3 reads TGTGCCAGCAGCCCTCCGGGACAATTCTCCTACGAGCAGTACTTC.

The chain is built from TRBV19 and TRBJ1-4, with D possibly being TRBD1 (6 bases). Germline-derived CDR1 and CDR2 are LNHDA and SQIVND (reference sequence). Trimming stripped 2 bases from V and 0 bases from J, with 10 bases between. CDR3 length: 16 residues. CDR3 amino acids: CASSIPQGTTNEKLFF. The DNA of the CDR3 is TGTGCCAGTAGTATACCCCAGGGGACAACTAATGAAAAACTGTTTTTT.

The chain is built from TRBV28 and TRBJ2-7; D might be TRBD2 (5 bases). V lost 8 bases and J lost 4, with 15 bases in between. The CDR3 has 13 amino acids. Germline CDR1 and CDR2: MDHEN and SYDVKM. CDR3 sequence: CASGSWPRYEQYF. The CDR3 DNA follows: TGTGCCAGCGGGAGTTGGCCACGATACGAGCAGTACTTC.

This chain joins TRBV19 and TRBJ1-6; no reliable D call. The CDR3 is made up of 13 amino acids. CDR1 LNHDA and CDR2 SQIVND come from the germline V gene (reference sequence). V lost 5 bases, J lost 10 bases, and 12 bases lay in between. In DNA form, the CDR3 reads TGTGCCAGTAGTGTCGGTTTATTCTCACCCCTCCACTTT. Translated, it gives CASSVGLFSPLHF. Variable domain in full (rest from reference TRBV19 and TRBJ1-6): DGGITQSPKYLFRKEGQNVTLSCEQNLNHDAMYWYRQDPGQGLRLIYYSQIVNDFQKGDIAEGYSVSREKKESFPLTVTSAQKNPTAFYLCASSVGLFSPLHFGNGTRLTVT.

This chain joins TRBV2 and TRBJ1-6; possible D gene TRBD1, 5 bases. The ends were cut back, 8 bases at V and 2 bases at J, with 10 bases in the middle. The CDR3 covers 14 residues. Germline loops: CDR1 SNHLY, CDR2 FYNNEI. The CDR3 is CASRGGPYNSPLHF. The CDR3 region has the DNA TGTGCCAGCCGGGGGGGTCCCTATAATTCACCCCTCCACTTT.

J is TRBJ1-6 and V is TRBV15; D uncertain. With 0 bases removed from V and 2 bases from J, the gap between germline ends came to 8 bases. The CDR3 totals 16 residues. Germline-derived CDR1 and CDR2 are LNHNV and YYDKDF (reference sequence). This CDR3 is CATSRDGVTYNSPLHF. CDR3 coding DNA: TGTGCCACCAGCAGAGACGGGGTCACCTATAATTCACCCCTCCACTTT.

This chain joins TRBV19 and TRBJ1-2, with 8 bases identical to TRBD1. Germline lookup yields CDR1 LNHDA and CDR2 SQIVND (reference sequence). This CDR3 comprises 13 residues. The J segment lost 6 bases and the V segment lost 4 bases, leaving 4 bases of the junction unmatched. The CDR3 bases are TGTGCCAGTAGTAACACAGGGGGTCATGGCTACACCTTC. Protein sequence: CASSNTGGHGYTF.

The J gene is TRBJ2-7, the V gene TRBV11-2; a weak D match, TRBD1 (6 bases). This CDR3 is built from 15 residues. Germline assignment: CDR1 SGHAT and CDR2 FQNNGV. The germline V and J ends were trimmed by 4 bases and 5 bases, with 18 bases remaining between them. The CDR3 is CASSSPFFRGDEQYF. The DNA for the CDR3 is TGTGCCAGCAGCTCACCGTTCTTCAGGGGAGACGAGCAGTACTTC.